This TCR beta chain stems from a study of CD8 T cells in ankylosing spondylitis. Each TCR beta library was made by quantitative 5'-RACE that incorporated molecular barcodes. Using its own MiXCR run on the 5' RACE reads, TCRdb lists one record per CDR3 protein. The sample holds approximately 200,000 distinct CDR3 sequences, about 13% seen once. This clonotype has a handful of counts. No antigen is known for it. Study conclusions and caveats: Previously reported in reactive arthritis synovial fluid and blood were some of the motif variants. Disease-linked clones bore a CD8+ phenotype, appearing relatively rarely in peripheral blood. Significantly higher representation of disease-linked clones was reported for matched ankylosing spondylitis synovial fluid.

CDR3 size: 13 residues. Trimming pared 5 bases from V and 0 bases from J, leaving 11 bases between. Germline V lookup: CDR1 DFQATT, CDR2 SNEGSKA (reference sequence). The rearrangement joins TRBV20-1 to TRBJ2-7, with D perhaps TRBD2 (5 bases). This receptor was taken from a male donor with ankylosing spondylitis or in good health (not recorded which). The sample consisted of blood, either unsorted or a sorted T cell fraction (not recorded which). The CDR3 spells CSARSAHSYEQYF. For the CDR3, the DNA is TGCAGTGCTCGTAGCGCCCACTCCTACGAGCAGTACTTC.